The present T cell receptor (beta chain) was sequenced within a study of PD-1 blockade in classical Hodgkin lymphoma. Study-level results: Possibly reflecting disease activity or prior therapy, repertoire differences have causes that remain undefined. Patients newly diagnosed and complete responders had comparable baseline diversity.

As regards this clone: Its antigen remains unknown.

This table comes from immunoSEQ multiplex PCR, and its TCRdb copy is limited to in-frame clones, with some not included. The table lists 30,000 or so clones, 80% to 90% of them singletons. Trimming removed 3 bases at V and 2 bases at J, with 1 base between. The V gene's germline CDR1 is SGHDT and CDR2 YYEEEE. This CDR3 comprises 11 residues. The time point was: cycle 4 day 1 (C4D1), after around six weeks of nivolumab. Every patient relapsed after autologous stem cell transplantation, and brentuximab vedotin exposure varied. The CD4+ T cells used were purified from thawed PBMCs through magnetic negative selection.

The sequence was collected from a human donor with classical Hodgkin lymphoma. This chain connects TRBV5-6 to TRBJ2-3; D is undetermined. The sample here was CD4+ T cells from blood, taken before the fourth cycle of nivolumab. CDR3 residues: CASSYTDTQYF. In nucleotides, the CDR3 is TGTGCCAGCAGCTACACAGATACGCAGTATTTT.